This section outlines one T cell receptor (beta chain) sequence together with its context. At the DNA level, this CDR3 is encoded by other sequences in the same sample as well. The CDR3 length is 15 residues. The germline V gene has CDR1 SGHTA and CDR2 FQGNSA. V lost 5 bases and J 0 bases, leaving 11 bases between the germline ends. The data were obtained in a study of shared clonotypes between healthy human individuals. Sorted-subset replicate PCRs used 150 to 200 ng DNA, 30,000 or so T cell genomes. Here immunoSEQ multiplex PCR was the method, and the copy in TCRdb shows in-frame clones only, minus some. The profile shows millions of clones, around 94% of them singletons.

The clonotype was recovered from a man aged 18 to 35 in good health. The rearrangement joins TRBV7-2 to TRBJ1-3, with D perhaps matching TRBD1 (6 bases). Sequenced input: naive CD4+ T cells sorted from blood. Subset meaning: CD45RA+ positively selected. The CDR3 DNA is TGTGCCAGCAGCCTAACAGGGTCCTCTGGAAACACCATATATTTT. It is translated as CASSLTGSSGNTIYF. The full variable domain, rest sourced from reference TRBV7-2 and TRBJ1-3, is GAGVSQSPSNKVTEKGKDVELRCDPISGHTALYWYRQSLGQGLEFLIYFQGNSAPDKSGLPSDRFSAERTGGSVSTLTIQRTQQEDSAVYLCASSLTGSSGNTIYFGEGSWLTVV.